Following are 13 T cell receptor beta chains from one sample sequenced in a study of long-term antiretroviral therapy in people with HIV. This was the immunoSEQ v3.0 assay at survey level. Only in-frame clones appear in the TCRdb table, and some are missing; sequencing was by immunoSEQ multiplex PCR. The sample has about 24,000 clones, approximately 84% seen once. Here the sequenced sample was unsorted PBMCs, taken roughly 6.2 years after starting antiretroviral therapy. The receptor source for this set is a young man with HIV.

The V and J genes are TRBV5-1 and TRBJ2-1; D possibly corresponds to TRBD2 (6 bases). CDR3 length: 17 amino acids. V dropped 4 bases and J dropped 10 bases, with 27 bases sitting between them. CDR1 and CDR2 from the germline V gene are SGHRS and YFSETQ. CDR3 nucleotide sequence: TGCGCCAGCAGCCATTCCAGCCGGGACTGGGAACCATTCGAGCAGTTCTTC. Protein product: CASSHSSRDWEPFEQFF.

The chain has TRBV5-1 and TRBJ1-1, with D hard to call. CDR3 length: 13 residues. Germline lookup yields CDR1 SGHRS and CDR2 YFSETQ. V lost 1 base, J lost 1 base, and 5 bases lay in between. CDR3 DNA sequence: TGCGCCAGCAGCTTGAGCAGGAACACTGAAGCTTTCTTT. Translating gives CASSLSRNTEAFF.

V is TRBV7-9 and J is TRBJ1-2, with TRBD1 matching over 7 bases. The CDR3 is 18 amino acids. CDR1 SEHNR and CDR2 FQNEAQ come from the germline V gene (reference sequence). With V trimmed by 2 bases and J by 2 bases, 14 bases remained unmatched. Written as DNA, the CDR3 is TGTGCCAGCAGCTTAAACGTCTTTGTCGGGACAGAAAACTATGGCTACACCTTC. Protein: CASSLNVFVGTENYGYTF.

CDR3 coding DNA: TGTGCCAGTGGGGAGGGGATATTGTACTTC. This encodes CASGEGILYF. V is TRBV2 and J is TRBJ2-7; 7 bases align to TRBD2. Trimming took 9 bases from V and 12 from J; bases not matched to a gene: 8. Germline assignment: CDR1 SNHLY and CDR2 FYNNEI. The CDR3 totals 10 residues.

The chain carries TRBV27 and TRBJ2-1; D might be TRBD2 (6 bases). This CDR3 is 15 amino acids long. V lost 6 bases and J lost 0, with 12 bases in between. The V gene's germline CDR1 is MNHEY and CDR2 SMNVEV (reference sequence). The CDR3 region has the DNA TGTGCCAGCAGGGCGGGACTCGGCTCCTACAATGAGCAGTTCTTC. As protein: CASRAGLGSYNEQFF.

The chain combines TRBV27 with TRBJ2-7, with D possibly matching TRBD1 (6 bases). Germline V gene sequence: CDR1 MNHEY, CDR2 SMNVEV (reference sequence). Trimming pared 0 bases from V and 0 bases from J, leaving 9 bases between. The CDR3 extends over 15 amino acids. The chain's CDR3 is CASSLSRDNSYEQYF. CDR3 DNA: TGTGCCAGCAGTTTATCAAGGGACAACTCCTACGAGCAGTACTTC.

The V call is TRBV7-9, the J call TRBJ2-7; a possible D gene is TRBD2 (5 bases). Trimming pared 4 bases from V and 5 bases from J, leaving 12 bases between. CDR3 length equals 13 residues. In germline, CDR1 is SEHNR, CDR2 FQNEAQ (reference sequence). The CDR3 DNA reads TGTGCCAGCAGCTCATTAACTAGGGACGAGCAGTACTTC. Protein: CASSSLTRDEQYF.

The chain has TRBV2 and TRBJ1-2; TRBD1 agrees at 7 bases. V was pared by 6 bases and J by 7 bases, with 14 bases of the junction left unmatched. This CDR3 contains 15 residues. The germline CDR1 and CDR2 sequences are SNHLY and FYNNEI. The CDR3 loop is CASREMTGIGAGYTF. CDR3 bases: TGTGCCAGCAGAGAAATGACAGGGATCGGTGCTGGCTACACCTTC.

The CDR3: CASSSGGPYEQYF. DNA of the CDR3: TGTGCCAGCAGTTCAGGGGGCCCCTACGAGCAGTACTTC. This rearrangement joins TRBV6-6 to TRBJ2-7; 8 bases map to TRBD1. Germline trimming cut 4 bases from V and 2 bases from J; bases unmatched to any gene: 1. Looked up from germline, CDR1 is MNHNY and CDR2 is SVGAGI (reference sequence). CDR3 size: 13 residues.

The V and J genes are TRBV12-2 and TRBJ2-7. TRBV12-2 is reported as a pseudogene. This CDR3 spans 15 amino acids. The CDR3 nucleotides read TGTGCAAGTCGCTTAGTTTGTTCGACCTCCTACGAGCAGTACTTC. As protein: CASRLVCSTSYEQYF.

The gene calls are TRBV10-1 and TRBJ1-3, with TRBD1 as a possible D gene (5 bases). Germline V lookup: CDR1 WNHNN, CDR2 SYGVQD (reference sequence). CDR3 length: 17 amino acids. V dropped 6 bases and J dropped 0 bases, with 18 bases sitting between them. CDR3 in amino acids: CASSEASQDFSGNTIYF. The CDR3 DNA reads TGCGCCAGCAGCGAAGCCTCACAGGATTTCTCTGGAAACACCATATATTTT.

The genes are TRBV4-3 and TRBJ2-6, with 7 nucleotides matching TRBD2. CDR3 size: 16 residues. After removal of 0 bases from V and 2 bases from J, the junction contained 1 base not matched to a gene. CDR1 LGHNA and CDR2 YSLEER come from the germline V gene. In DNA, the CDR3 is TGCGCCAGCAGCCAAGATGGGGGGGCTGGGGCCAACGTCCTGACTTTC. Translating it yields CASSQDGGAGANVLTF.

The chain joins TRBV7-2 to TRBJ1-1; D gene uncertain. CDR1 and CDR2 from the germline V gene are SGHTA and FQGNSA. V was trimmed by 1 base and J by 3 bases, leaving 9 bases between them. The CDR3 consists of 14 residues. The CDR3 protein is CASSLGLRDTEAFF. The DNA for the CDR3 is TGTGCCAGCAGCTTAGGGCTTCGGGACACTGAAGCTTTCTTT.